These 15 T cell receptor beta chains share one sample of origin, sequenced in a study of blood T cell repertoires in COVID-19. The method was immunoSEQ multiplex PCR; TCRdb's version includes in-frame clones alone and lacks a portion of them. The sample holds about 120,000 clones, about 85% seen once. Material: peripheral blood. These TCRs come from a man aged 80 or over with acute or convalescent COVID-19.

The chain combines TRBV7-9 with TRBJ2-5; the D is unclear. Germline CDR1 is SEHNR and CDR2 is FQNEAQ (reference sequence). The CDR3 has 12 amino acids. V lost 7 bases and J 5 bases, leaving 11 bases between the germline ends. CDR3 sequence: CASTLGLETQYF. The CDR3 DNA is TGTGCCAGCACGCTCGGTCTTGAGACCCAGTACTTC.

This chain connects TRBV7-3 to TRBJ2-3, with 7 bases fitting TRBD2. The CDR3 is made up of 14 amino acids. Germline lookup yields CDR1 SGHTA and CDR2 FQGTGA. Unmatched junction bases numbered 7, after V lost 3 bases and J lost 7 bases. CDR3 region: CASSLAGVLNTQYF. The CDR3 DNA is TGTGCCAGCAGCTTGGCGGGAGTTTTGAATACGCAGTATTTT.

V gene TRBV4-1 combines with J gene TRBJ2-5; the match to TRBD1 covers 10 bases. The ends lost 5 bases at V and 4 bases at J; junction bases unmatched: 7. Germline-derived CDR1 and CDR2 are MGHRA and YSYEKL. CDR3 size: 15 residues. The DNA for the CDR3 is TGCGCCAGCAGCTACAAGACAGGGGGCCCAGAGACCCAGTACTTC. Protein sequence: CASSYKTGGPETQYF.

The rearrangement uses TRBV5-1 and TRBJ2-1; 10 bases match TRBD2. Germline CDR1 and CDR2: SGHRS and YFSETQ. Trimming removed 4 bases from V and 2 bases from J; junction bases left unmatched: 3. The CDR3 consists of 15 residues. In nucleotides, the CDR3 is TGCGCCAGCAGCCCGGGACTAGCGACCTACAATGAGCAGTTCTTC. Residues: CASSPGLATYNEQFF. Full variable domain (outside the CDR3, taken from reference TRBV5-1 and TRBJ2-1): KAGVTQTPRYLIKTRGQQVTLSCSPISGHRSVSWYQQTPGQGLQFLFEYFSETQRNKGNFPGRFSGRQFSNSRSEMNVSTLELGDSALYLCASSPGLATYNEQFFGPGTRLTVL.

This chain links TRBV6-5 with TRBJ2-7; 9 positions agree with TRBD1. Germline CDR1 and CDR2: MNHEY and SVGAGI. The CDR3 sequence is 14 residues long. V shed 6 bases, J shed 6 bases, and the junction held 9 bases outside the gene matches. CDR3 in DNA: TGTGCCAGCAGGTACCGGGACAGGGTGAGCGAGCAGTACTTC. Residues: CASRYRDRVSEQYF.

The V call is TRBV7-6, the J call TRBJ2-5, with a tentative D call TRBD2 (7 bases). CDR1 is SGHVS, CDR2 FNYEAQ, per germline. The CDR3 runs to 16 residues. V dropped 1 base and J dropped 5 bases, with 17 bases sitting between them. The CDR3 DNA reads TGTGCCAGCAGCTTAGAGGTCGGGGGGCCTAGGGAGACCCAGTACTTC. It yields the protein CASSLEVGGPRETQYF.

This sequence joins TRBV14 and TRBJ2-3; 7 positions match TRBD1. CDR1 and CDR2 from the germline V gene are SGHDN and FVKESK. The CDR3 covers 15 residues. V lost 3 bases, J lost 5 bases, and 8 bases stayed unmatched. The CDR3: CASSHYRGFKDTQYF. The CDR3 coding sequence is TGTGCCAGCAGCCATTACAGGGGCTTCAAAGATACGCAGTATTTT.

The chain joins TRBV6-5 to TRBJ2-2; TRBD2 agrees at 10 bases. This CDR3 region has 15 residues. V lost 6 bases and J lost 1; bases outside the gene matches: 2. The germline V gene has CDR1 MNHEY and CDR2 SVGAGI. The CDR3 DNA is TGTGCCAGCAGCCTAGCGGGGGTGAACACCGGGGAGCTGTTTTTT. It yields the protein CASSLAGVNTGELFF.

CDR3 nucleotide sequence: TGTGCCAGTGGAACAGGGACAGGGAATCGGGGCTACACCTTC. Translation gives CASGTGTGNRGYTF. The chain uses TRBV19 and TRBJ1-2; the match to TRBD1 covers 9 bases. V was clipped by 8 bases and J by 8 bases; unmatched bases: 12. The length of the CDR3 is 14 residues. The germline V gene encodes CDR1 LNHDA and CDR2 SQIVND (reference sequence). The full variable domain, its missing parts supplied by reference TRBV19 and TRBJ1-2, is DGGITQSPKYLFRKEGQNVTLSCEQNLNHDAMYWYRQDPGQGLRLIYYSQIVNDFQKGDIAEGYSVSREKKESFPLTVTSAQKNPTAFYLCASGTGTGNRGYTFGSGTRLTVV.

This clone was detected once. This chain connects TRBV14 to TRBJ1-2; 7 bases fit TRBD1. V shed 4 bases and J 0 bases; nucleotides not matched to a gene: 8. The V gene's germline CDR1 is SGHDN and CDR2 FVKESK. This CDR3 is 16 amino acids long. In DNA, the CDR3 is TGTGCCAGCAGCCGGAAACAGGGGTCGGCTAACTATGGCTACACCTTC. Residues: CASSRKQGSANYGYTF.

This chain links TRBV6-1 with TRBJ1-2; possibly TRBD1 for D (6 bases). V was trimmed by 0 bases and J by 4 bases, leaving 18 bases between them. Per the germline V gene, CDR1 is MNHNS and CDR2 is SASEGT. The CDR3 consists of 17 residues. The CDR3 bases are TGTGCCAGCAGTGAAGCGCTTGCGGCAGGGGTAGGCTATGGCTACACCTTC. Protein product: CASSEALAAGVGYGYTF.

This sequence joins TRBV7-9 and TRBJ2-5; D is perhaps TRBD1 (6 bases). The germline V gene encodes CDR1 SEHNR and CDR2 FQNEAQ (reference sequence). The germline V and J ends were trimmed by 5 bases and 7 bases, with 11 bases remaining between them. There are 12 residues in the CDR3. The CDR3 nucleotides are TGTGCCAGCAGCCAACAGGGTCCGACCCAGTACTTC. Residues: CASSQQGPTQYF.

This clone was seen once. The V call is TRBV6-5, the J call TRBJ1-2, with 9 bases lining up with TRBD1. Germline V gene data show CDR1 as MNHEY and CDR2 as SVGAGI. With 5 bases clipped from V and 7 bases from J, the junction kept 8 bases outside the gene matches. CDR3 length: 14 residues. The CDR3 sequence: CASSPLDRGSGYTF. As DNA, the CDR3 is TGTGCCAGCAGTCCGCTGGACAGGGGCTCTGGCTACACCTTC.

The rearrangement joins TRBV6-5 to TRBJ2-1; 12 bases align to TRBD2. CDR1 and CDR2 (germline): MNHEY, SVGAGI. Losses at the gene ends were 7 bases for V and 7 bases for J; bases not matched to a gene: 5. The CDR3 covers 14 residues. The chain's CDR3 is CASNGLAGKNEQFF. The CDR3 nucleotides read TGTGCCAGCAACGGACTAGCGGGGAAAAATGAGCAGTTCTTC.

The rearrangement uses TRBV6-5 and TRBJ1-5; perhaps TRBD1 as D (6 bases). V dropped 8 bases and J dropped 8 bases, with 16 bases sitting between them. Germline assignment: CDR1 MNHEY and CDR2 SVGAGI. The CDR3 is 13 residues long. The CDR3, as DNA: TGTGCCAGCCGACAGGACGTCGTTGAGCCCCAGCATTTT. Translated: CASRQDVVEPQHF.